This T cell receptor beta chain was observed in a study of control samples from healthy donors and cancer patients. Profiling relied on immunoSEQ multiplex PCR, and the TCRdb table lists in-frame clones only, not all of them. The sample holds approximately 46,000 clones, approximately 90% seen once. The sequencing input was PBMCs. The receptor was isolated from a man younger than 40 with colorectal cancer.

For the CDR3, the DNA is TGTGCCAGCAGCCGGACAGGGGGCTCCTACGAGCAGTACGTC. Translation gives CASSRTGGSYEQYV. This chain connects TRBV6-2 or TRBV6-3 to TRBJ2-7; 10 bases align to TRBD1. V shed 6 bases and J 0 bases; nucleotides not matched to a gene: 2. The CDR3 extends over 14 amino acids. Germline V CDR1 and CDR2: MNHEY, SVGEGT.